The T cell receptor (beta chain) described here comes from a study of T-cell memory formation after mild COVID-19. General study results and limits: The authors did not confirm SARS-CoV-2 specificity of second-wave clones peaking day 37. Pre-infection memory carried some responding clones, suggesting that cross-reactive memory joined.

On this clonotype itself: Its antigen is currently unknown. The junction shows a germline mismatch at one end, possibly a read error.

5'RACE with constant-segment primers built TCRalpha and TCRbeta cDNA libraries with UMIs. MiXCR was run by TCRdb on the 5' RACE reads, yielding one entry per CDR3 protein. The table records 250,000 to 300,000 distinct CDR3 sequences, under 20% of them present only once. CDR3 length equals 11 residues. Germline V gene sequence: CDR1 SNHLY, CDR2 FYNNEI. Input material: PBMCs or a T cell subset sorted from them (not recorded which). This sequence originates from a man younger than 30 who had mild COVID-19 (a few samples of this study predate the infection). Cell type and time point are not known. The chain joins TRBV2 to TRBJ2-1; 9 nucleotides match TRBD2. This CDR3 reads CASSDFSGGDF. The CDR3 nucleotides read TGTGCCAGCAGTGATTTTAGCGGGGGCGACTTC.